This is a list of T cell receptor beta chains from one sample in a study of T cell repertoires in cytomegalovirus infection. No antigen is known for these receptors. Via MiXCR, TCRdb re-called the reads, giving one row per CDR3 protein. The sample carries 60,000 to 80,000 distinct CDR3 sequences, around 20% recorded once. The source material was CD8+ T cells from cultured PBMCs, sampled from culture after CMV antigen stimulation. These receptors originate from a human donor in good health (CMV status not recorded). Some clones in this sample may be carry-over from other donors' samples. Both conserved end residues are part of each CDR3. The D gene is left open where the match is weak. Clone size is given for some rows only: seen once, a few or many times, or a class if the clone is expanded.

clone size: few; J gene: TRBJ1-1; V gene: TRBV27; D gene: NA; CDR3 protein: CASSLSTNTEAFF; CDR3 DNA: TGTGCCAGCAGTTTAAGCACCAACACTGAAGCTTTCTTT
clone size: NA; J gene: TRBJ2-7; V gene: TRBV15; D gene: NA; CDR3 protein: CATSRGLSSSYEQYF; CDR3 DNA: TGTGCCACCAGCAGAGGCCTTTCGAGCTCCTACGAGCAGTACTTC
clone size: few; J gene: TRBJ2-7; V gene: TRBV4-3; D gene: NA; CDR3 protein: CASSQDRGNEQYF; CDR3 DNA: TGCGCCAGCAGCCAAGATAGGGGTAACGAGCAGTACTTC
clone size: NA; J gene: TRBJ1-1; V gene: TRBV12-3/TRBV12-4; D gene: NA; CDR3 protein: CASSLGQVAFF; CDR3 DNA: TGTGCCAGCAGTTTGGGTCAGGTTGCTTTCTTT
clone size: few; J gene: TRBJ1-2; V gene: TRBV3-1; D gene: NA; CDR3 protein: CASSQAGVTDYGYTF; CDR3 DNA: TGTGCCAGCAGCCAAGCGGGGGTCACCGACTATGGCTACACCTTC
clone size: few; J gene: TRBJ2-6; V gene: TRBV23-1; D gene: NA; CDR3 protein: CASSQLGQSSGANVLTF; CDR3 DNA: TGCGCCAGCAGTCAACTGGGGCAGTCCTCTGGGGCCAACGTCCTGACTTTC
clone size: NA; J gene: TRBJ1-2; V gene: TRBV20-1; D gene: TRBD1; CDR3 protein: CSARTGSHGYTF; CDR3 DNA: TGCAGTGCACGGACAGGGAGCCATGGCTACACCTTC
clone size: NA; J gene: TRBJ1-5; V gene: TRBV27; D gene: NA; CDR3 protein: CASSSGVYQPQHF; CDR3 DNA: TGTGCCAGCAGTTCGGGTGTGTATCAGCCCCAGCATTTT
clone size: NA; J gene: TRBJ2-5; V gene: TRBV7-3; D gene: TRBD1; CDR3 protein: CASSPTGLQETQYF; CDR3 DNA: TGTGCCAGCAGTCCGACAGGGCTCCAAGAGACCCAGTACTTC
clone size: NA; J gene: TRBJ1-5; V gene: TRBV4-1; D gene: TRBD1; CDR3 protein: CASSQDRGANQPQHF; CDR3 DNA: TGCGCCAGCAGCCAGGACAGGGGGGCTAATCAGCCCCAGCATTTT
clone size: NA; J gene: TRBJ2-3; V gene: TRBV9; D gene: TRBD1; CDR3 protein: CASSGGALGQGPTDTQYF; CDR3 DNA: TGTGCCAGCAGCGGAGGGGCCCTGGGACAGGGGCCCACAGATACGCAGTATTTT
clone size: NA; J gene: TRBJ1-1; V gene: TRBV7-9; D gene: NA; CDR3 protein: CASSPTQGSLTEAFF; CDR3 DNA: TGTGCCAGCAGCCCCACGCAGGGTTCTCTCACTGAAGCTTTCTTT
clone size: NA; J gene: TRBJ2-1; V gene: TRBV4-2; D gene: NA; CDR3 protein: CASSQGTAVNEQFF; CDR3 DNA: TGTGCCAGCAGCCAAGGAACGGCAGTCAATGAGCAGTTCTTC
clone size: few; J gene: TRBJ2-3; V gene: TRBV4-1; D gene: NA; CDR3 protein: CASSQGPGMIDTQYF; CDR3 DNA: TGCGCCAGCAGCCAAGGTCCAGGGATGATAGATACGCAGTATTTT
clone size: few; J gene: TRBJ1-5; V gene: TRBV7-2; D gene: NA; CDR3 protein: CASSLVRSVNQPQHF; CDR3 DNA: TGTGCCAGCAGCTTAGTAAGGTCAGTCAATCAGCCCCAGCATTTT
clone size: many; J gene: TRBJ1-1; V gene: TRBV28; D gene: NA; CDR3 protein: CASRTLANTEAFF; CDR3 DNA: TGTGCCAGCAGGACCCTGGCGAACACTGAAGCTTTCTTT
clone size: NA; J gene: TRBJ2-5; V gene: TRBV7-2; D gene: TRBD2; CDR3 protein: CASSPLAGLANQETQYF; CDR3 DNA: TGTGCCAGCAGCCCGCTGGCGGGACTAGCCAACCAAGAGACCCAGTACTTC
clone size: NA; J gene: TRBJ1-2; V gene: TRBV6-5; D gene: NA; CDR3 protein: CASSYAVQEIYGYTF; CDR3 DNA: TGTGCCAGCAGTTACGCCGTGCAGGAGATCTATGGCTACACCTTC
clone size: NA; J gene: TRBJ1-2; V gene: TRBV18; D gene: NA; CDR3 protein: CASSPPVVFSYGYTF; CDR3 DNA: TGTGCCAGCTCACCACCGGTGGTTTTCAGCTATGGCTACACCTTC
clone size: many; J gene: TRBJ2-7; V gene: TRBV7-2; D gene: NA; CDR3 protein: CASTPLGAWEQYF; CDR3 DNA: TGTGCCAGCACCCCTCTTGGGGCGTGGGAGCAGTACTTC
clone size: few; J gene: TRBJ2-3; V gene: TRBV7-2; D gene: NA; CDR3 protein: CASSASHVGDTQYF; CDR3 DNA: TGTGCCAGCAGCGCCTCTCACGTCGGAGATACGCAGTATTTT
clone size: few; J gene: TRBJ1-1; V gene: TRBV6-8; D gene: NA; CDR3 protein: CASSLTGTLNTEAFF; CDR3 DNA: TGTGCCAGCAGCCTAACAGGGACCCTGAACACTGAAGCTTTCTTT
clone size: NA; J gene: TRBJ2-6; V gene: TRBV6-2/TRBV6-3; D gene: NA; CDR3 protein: CASSYRVSDSAGANVLTF; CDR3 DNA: TGTGCCAGCAGTTACCGAGTGTCGGACAGCGCTGGGGCCAACGTCCTGACTTTC
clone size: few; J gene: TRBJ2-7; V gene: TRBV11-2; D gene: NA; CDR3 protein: CASSGLGGGGKSEQYF; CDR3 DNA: TGTGCCAGCAGCGGGTTAGGAGGAGGGGGCAAGAGCGAGCAGTACTTC
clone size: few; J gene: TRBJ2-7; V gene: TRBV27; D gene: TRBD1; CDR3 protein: CASSYPPRTGGNYEQYF; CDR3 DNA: TGTGCCAGCAGTTACCCTCCAAGGACAGGGGGCAACTACGAGCAGTACTTC
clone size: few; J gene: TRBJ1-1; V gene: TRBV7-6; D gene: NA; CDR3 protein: CASSLVDSGNTEAFF; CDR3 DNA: TGTGCCAGCAGCTTAGTTGATAGCGGGAACACTGAAGCTTTCTTT
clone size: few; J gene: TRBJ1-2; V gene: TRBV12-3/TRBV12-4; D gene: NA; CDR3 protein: CASSGGTPPGGYTF; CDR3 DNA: TGTGCCAGCAGTGGGGGGACCCCACCAGGGGGCTACACCTTC
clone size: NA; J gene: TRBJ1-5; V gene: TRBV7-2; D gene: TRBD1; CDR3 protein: CTSSSLAGGRGQPQHF; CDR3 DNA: TGTACCAGCAGCTCCCTAGCAGGGGGCCGAGGACAGCCCCAGCATTTT
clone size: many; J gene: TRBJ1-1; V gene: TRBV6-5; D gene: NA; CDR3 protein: CASSYQGEEVNTEAFF; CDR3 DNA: TGTGCCAGCAGTTATCAGGGAGAGGAGGTGAACACTGAAGCTTTCTTT
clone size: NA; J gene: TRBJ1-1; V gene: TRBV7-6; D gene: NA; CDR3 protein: CASSVEANTEAFF; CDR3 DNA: TGTGCCAGCAGCGTAGAGGCTAACACTGAAGCTTTCTTT
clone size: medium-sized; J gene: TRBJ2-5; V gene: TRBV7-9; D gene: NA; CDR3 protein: CASSVMSGLQETQYF; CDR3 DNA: TGTGCCAGCAGCGTGATGTCAGGGTTACAAGAGACCCAGTACTTC
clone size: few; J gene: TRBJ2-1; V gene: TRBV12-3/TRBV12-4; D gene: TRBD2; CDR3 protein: CASSPGLGLNEQFF; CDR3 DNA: TGTGCCAGCAGTCCGGGACTAGGACTTAACGAGCAGTTCTTC
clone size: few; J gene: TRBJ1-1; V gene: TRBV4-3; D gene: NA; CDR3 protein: CASSPQDRVNTEAFF; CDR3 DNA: TGCGCCAGCAGCCCTCAAGATCGGGTGAACACTGAAGCTTTCTTT
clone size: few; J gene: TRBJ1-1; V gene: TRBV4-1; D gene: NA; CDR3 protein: CASSQESQGRTEAFF; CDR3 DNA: TGCGCCAGCAGCCAAGAGAGTCAGGGGAGGACTGAAGCTTTCTTT
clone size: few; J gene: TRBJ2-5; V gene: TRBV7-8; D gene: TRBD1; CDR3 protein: CASSLPGTGKRETQYF; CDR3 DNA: TGTGCCAGCAGTCTCCCGGGGACAGGGAAAAGAGAGACCCAGTACTTC
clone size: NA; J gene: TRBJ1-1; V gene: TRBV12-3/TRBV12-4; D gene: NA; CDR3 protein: CASSYVLAGREAFF; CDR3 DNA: TGTGCCAGCAGTTACGTTTTGGCAGGACGCGAAGCTTTCTTT
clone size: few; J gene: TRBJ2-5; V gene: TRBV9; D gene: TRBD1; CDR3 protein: CASSGRQGGRLETQYF; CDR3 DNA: TGTGCCAGCAGCGGGAGACAGGGGGGAAGGTTGGAGACCCAGTACTTC
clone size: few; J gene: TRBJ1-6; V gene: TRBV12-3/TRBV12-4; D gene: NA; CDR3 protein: CASSEGNSPLHF; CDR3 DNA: TGTGCCAGCAGCGAGGGTAATTCACCCCTCCACTTT
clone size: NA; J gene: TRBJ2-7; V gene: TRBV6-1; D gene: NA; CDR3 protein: CASRETAYEQYF; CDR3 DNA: TGTGCCAGCAGGGAGACGGCCTACGAGCAGTACTTC
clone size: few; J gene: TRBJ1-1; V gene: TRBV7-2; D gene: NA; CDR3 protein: CASSSEDGLNTEAFF; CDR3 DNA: TGTGCCAGCAGCTCGGAGGACGGATTGAACACTGAAGCTTTCTTT
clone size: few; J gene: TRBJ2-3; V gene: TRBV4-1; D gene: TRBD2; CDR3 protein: CASSQEKAGGPSTDTQYF; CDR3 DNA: TGCGCCAGCAGCCAAGAGAAAGCGGGGGGCCCTAGCACAGATACGCAGTATTTT
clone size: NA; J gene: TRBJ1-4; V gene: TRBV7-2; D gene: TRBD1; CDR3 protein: CASSKYGQGPNEKLFF; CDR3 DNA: TGTGCCAGCAGCAAGTACGGACAGGGGCCTAATGAAAAACTGTTTTTT
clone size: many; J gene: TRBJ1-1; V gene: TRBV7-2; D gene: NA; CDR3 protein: CASSFWEKNTEAFF; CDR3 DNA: TGTGCCAGCAGCTTCTGGGAGAAGAACACTGAAGCTTTCTTT
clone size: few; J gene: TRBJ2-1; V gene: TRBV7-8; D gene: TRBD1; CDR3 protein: CASSLRQGAREQFF; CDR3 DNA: TGTGCCAGCAGCTTAAGACAGGGGGCAAGGGAGCAGTTCTTC
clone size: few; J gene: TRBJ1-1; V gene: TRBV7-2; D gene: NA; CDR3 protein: CALGGPMNTEAFF; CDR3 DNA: TGTGCCTTGGGAGGCCCAATGAACACTGAAGCTTTCTTT
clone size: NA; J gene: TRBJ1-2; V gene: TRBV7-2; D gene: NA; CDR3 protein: CASSLNAEAPDNYGYTF; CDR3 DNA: TGTGCCAGCAGCTTAAATGCAGAAGCCCCCGATAACTATGGCTACACCTTC
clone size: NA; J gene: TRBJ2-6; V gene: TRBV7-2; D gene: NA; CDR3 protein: CASSRGRAGANVLTF; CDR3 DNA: TGTGCCAGCAGCCGGGGCAGGGCTGGGGCCAACGTCCTGACTTTC
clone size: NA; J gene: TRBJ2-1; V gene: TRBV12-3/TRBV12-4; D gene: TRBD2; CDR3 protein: CASSSSGGASYNEQFF; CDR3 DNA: TGTGCCAGCAGCTCTAGCGGGGGGGCCTCTTACAATGAGCAGTTCTTC
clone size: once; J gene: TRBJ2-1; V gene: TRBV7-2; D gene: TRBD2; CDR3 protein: CASSLSAASGQNEQFF; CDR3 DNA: TGTGCCAGCAGCTTAAGCGCGGCTAGCGGCCAAAATGAGCAGTTCTTC
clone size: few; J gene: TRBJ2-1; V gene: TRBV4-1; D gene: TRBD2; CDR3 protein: CASNSGLASVSEQFF; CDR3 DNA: TGCGCCAGCAACTCGGGACTAGCTTCAGTCAGCGAGCAGTTCTTC
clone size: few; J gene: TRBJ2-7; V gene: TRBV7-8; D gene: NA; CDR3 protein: CASSLDWTYEQYF; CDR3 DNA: TGTGCCAGCAGCTTGGACTGGACCTACGAGCAGTACTTC
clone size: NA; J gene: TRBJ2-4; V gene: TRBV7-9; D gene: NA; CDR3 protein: CASSLGGQNIQYF; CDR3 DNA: TGTGCCAGCAGCTTAGGAGGGCAGAACATTCAGTACTTC
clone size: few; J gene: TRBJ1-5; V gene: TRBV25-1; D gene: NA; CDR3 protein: CASSPGTLGNQPQHF; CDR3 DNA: TGTGCCAGCAGTCCCGGGACTCTAGGCAATCAGCCCCAGCATTTT
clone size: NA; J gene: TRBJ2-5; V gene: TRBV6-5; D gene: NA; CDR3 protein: CASSYSNAETQYF; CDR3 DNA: TGTGCCAGCAGTTACTCCAACGCGGAGACCCAGTACTTC
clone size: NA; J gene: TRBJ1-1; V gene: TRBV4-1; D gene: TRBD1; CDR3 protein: CASSINRGAGTEAFF; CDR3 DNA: TGCGCCAGCAGCATAAACAGGGGAGCGGGAACTGAAGCTTTCTTT
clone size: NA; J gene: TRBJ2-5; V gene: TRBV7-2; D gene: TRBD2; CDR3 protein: CASSYLQRGVLGETQYF; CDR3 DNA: TGTGCCAGCAGCTACCTCCAGCGGGGGGTTCTAGGGGAGACCCAGTACTTC
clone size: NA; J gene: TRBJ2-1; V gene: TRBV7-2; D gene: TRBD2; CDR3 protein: CASSISGGGSYNEQFF; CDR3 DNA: TGTGCCAGCAGCATTAGCGGGGGGGGGTCCTACAATGAGCAGTTCTTC
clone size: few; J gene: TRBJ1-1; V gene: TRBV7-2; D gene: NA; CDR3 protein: CASSSGWLNTEAFF; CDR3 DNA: TGTGCCAGCAGCTCGGGGTGGCTGAACACTGAAGCTTTCTTT
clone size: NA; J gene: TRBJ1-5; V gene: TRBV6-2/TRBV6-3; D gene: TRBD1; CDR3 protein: CASSYRQGNQPQHF; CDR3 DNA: TGTGCCAGCAGTTACCGACAGGGAAATCAGCCCCAGCATTTT